This T cell receptor beta chain was found in a study of spatial heterogeneity in lung cancer. Germline lookup yields CDR1 SQVTM and CDR2 ANQGSEA. The CDR3 length is 13 residues. Trimming cost V 4 bases and J 6 bases; bases outside gene matches: 5. Described time point: sample taken at primary tumor resection. From tumor, nontumor lung or frozen PBMC, whole RNA was taken unsorted for sequencing. This clonotype ranks as medium-sized. Every molecule of TCR cDNA had its own unique molecular identifier. Each CDR3 protein is one row after TCRdb ran MiXCR on the 5' RACE reads. The data show thousands of distinct CDR3 sequences, 15% to 20% seen once.

This sequence originates from a male donor with early-stage non-small cell lung cancer. The chain has TRBV29-1 and TRBJ2-1, with 8 bases identical to TRBD2. Sequencing was performed on normal lung tissue next to the tumor, taken at surgery. Here the CDR3 DNA reads TGCAGCGTTGCGGGACTAGTTCGCAATGAGCAGTTCTTC. This translates into CSVAGLVRNEQFF.